This T cell receptor (beta chain) appears in the sequencing data of a study of blood T cell repertoires in COVID-19. Looking at the study overall: Acute-phase and convalescent COVID-19 samples originated in the United States, Italy and Spain.

This clone was recorded once. In Seattle, patients joined the study during active infection and were tracked longitudinally. This CDR3 is 13 amino acids long. Per germline, CDR1 SQVTM and CDR2 ANQGSEA. The ends were cut back, 2 bases at V and 5 bases at J, with 12 bases in the middle. Repertoires were generated with immunoSEQ multiplex PCR, while TCRdb's copy carries only in-frame clones and drops some. The table has about 120,000 clones, 85% to 90% seen once. The TCR originated in a woman aged 55-69 years with COVID-19, enrolled during active disease. This chain links TRBV29-1 with TRBJ1-2, with D hard to call. The sequencing sample was made of peripheral blood. The CDR3 coding sequence is TGCAGCGTTGAATGGAGGGTTGATTATGGCTACACCTTC. Amino acids: CSVEWRVDYGYTF. The full variable domain, completed using reference TRBV29-1 and TRBJ1-2, is SAVISQKPSRDICQRGTSLTIQCQVDSQVTMMFWYRQQPGQSLTLIATANQGSEATYESGFVIDKFPISRPNLTFSTLTVSNMSPEDSSIYLCSVEWRVDYGYTFGSGTRLTVV.